What follows is one TCR beta chain and its context. Antigen: not known. This specimen comes from a study of T cell repertoires in cytomegalovirus infection. On the study more broadly: Public TCR beta signatures were indicative of both CMV infection and a matching HLA type.

TCRdb re-derived calls from the reads in MiXCR, one entry per CDR3 protein. The sample records hundreds of thousands of distinct CDR3 sequences, around 30% being singletons. There are 11 residues in the CDR3. In germline, CDR1 is LNHDA, CDR2 SQIVND (reference sequence). V dropped 9 bases and J dropped 7 bases, with 9 bases sitting between them. The sequence came from a human donor in good health (CMV status not recorded). Some clones in this sample may be carry-over from other donors' samples. The input for sequencing was cultured CD8+ T cells from PBMCs, taken from culture after CMV antigen stimulation. The chain combines TRBV19 with TRBJ2-2; D gene ambiguous. CDR3 bases: TGTGCCAGCTCTATTAGCGGGGAGCTGTTTTTT. Its protein product is CASSISGELFF.